The clone carrying this T cell receptor beta chain was detected only a few times. The data are from a study of blood T cell repertoires in COVID-19. This CDR3 spans 14 amino acids. V trimming: 4 bases; J trimming: 9 bases; junction bases outside the gene matches: 5. Germline V gene data show CDR1 as MNHEY and CDR2 as SVGAGI. The method was immunoSEQ multiplex PCR; TCRdb's version includes in-frame clones alone and lacks a portion of them. The sample includes just under 90,000 clones, 90% of them seen just once. This clonotype was sampled from a man aged 55 to 70 with acute or convalescent COVID-19. The chain is built from TRBV6-5 and TRBJ1-6; 8 bases are shared with TRBD1. The source material was peripheral blood. CDR3 amino acids: CASSSTGVVSPLHF. Here the CDR3 DNA reads TGTGCCAGCAGTTCGACAGGGGTCGTTTCACCCCTCCACTTT.